This T cell receptor beta chain is from a study of blood T cell repertoires in COVID-19. About the research overall: Sites in the United States, Italy and Spain provided acute and convalescent COVID-19 samples. Sample material is recorded as cDNA or gDNA derived from T cells, B-cell-depleted T cells, or PBMCs.

Source study methods: Counts of nucleated cells, estimated from reference gene primer amplification, were obtained. The repertoire was sequenced with immunoSEQ multiplex PCR; TCRdb's copy has only in-frame clones and lacks some. The V and J calls and clone size are taken from that table; D and trimming were inferred from the DNA. This table holds around 250,000 clones, roughly 84% found once. Germline lookup yields CDR1 SQVTM and CDR2 ANQGSEA. V shed 6 bases and J 5 bases; nucleotides not matched to a gene: 8. The CDR3 loop spans 14 amino acids. This chain connects TRBV29-1 to TRBJ1-2; 11 nucleotides align to TRBD1. Sample: peripheral blood. This receptor was taken from a woman aged 18-35 years with acute or convalescent COVID-19. The CDR3, as DNA: TGCAGCGTGTTCGGGACAGGGGGTCTGTATGGCTACACCTTC. This codes for CSVFGTGGLYGYTF.